This entry concerns a single T cell receptor beta chain. Trimming at V came to 3 bases and at J to 1 base, leaving 8 bases not matched to a gene. Germline V lookup: CDR1 LNHDA, CDR2 SQIVND (reference sequence). The CDR3 is 16 amino acids. This entry comes from a study of blood T cell repertoires in COVID-19. Turning to the study itself: COVID-19 samples collected from the United States, Italy and Spain covered acute and convalescent phases. PBMCs, B-cell-depleted T cells, or T cells were the source of the cDNA or gDNA that made up the material.

Some clones are missing from TCRdb's copy, which holds only in-frame ones; the method was immunoSEQ multiplex PCR. Among a few hundred thousand clones listed, approximately 86% were seen once. Everyone who took part was roughly 18 to 90 years old, and they came from about 25 US areas. Participants had their cohort set by participant-reported clinical history. Sequenced input: PBMCs or T cells enriched from blood (not recorded which). The gene calls are TRBV19 and TRBJ2-5; 7 bases agree with TRBD1. The TCR sequence derives from a woman under 30 who had recovered from COVID-19. In DNA form, the CDR3 reads TGTGCCAGTAGTATGGTGACGGGGACAGCCCAAGAGACCCAGTACTTC. Protein sequence: CASSMVTGTAQETQYF.